The next 9 T cell receptor beta chains were all read from a single sample in a study of blood T cell repertoires in COVID-19. The protocol was immunoSEQ multiplex PCR, while the TCRdb copy is restricted to in-frame clones and leaves out a portion. The data hold about 39,000 clones, with 75% to 90% observed a single time. Sequenced: peripheral blood. Source of these receptors: a man between 45 and 60 years old with active or convalescent COVID-19.

Concerning this clone itself: At one of its ends the junction is not consistent with the germline gene, which may arise from a read error. The V call is TRBV7-3, the J call TRBJ2-1; 10 bases are shared with TRBD2. The V gene's germline CDR1 is SGHTA and CDR2 FQGTGA. This CDR3 is 15 amino acids long. CDR3 loop: CPSSRLAGGPGGQFF. CDR3 nucleotide sequence: TGTCCCAGCAGCCGACTAGCGGGCGGGCCGGGGGGGCAGTTCTTC.

Relative to its sample, this clone is medium-sized. The chain joins TRBV11-2 to TRBJ1-1, with a weak D call TRBD1 (5 bases). CDR1 SGHAT and CDR2 FQNNGV come from the germline V gene. The V and J ends lost 5 bases and 4 bases respectively, with 8 bases between them. CDR3 length equals 12 residues. The CDR3 DNA reads as TGTGCCAGCAGCCCCGGGGGCACTGAAGCTTTCTTT. It codes for CASSPGGTEAFF.

The chain combines TRBV7-6 with TRBJ1-4, with 8 bases that match TRBD1. The V gene end was trimmed by 5 bases and the J gene end by 4 bases; junction bases not matched to a gene: 6. CDR1 SGHVS and CDR2 FNYEAQ come from the germline V gene. The CDR3 consists of 15 residues. The CDR3 loop reads CASSIDRGFNEKLFF. The CDR3, as DNA: TGTGCCAGCAGCATCGACAGGGGTTTTAATGAAAAACTGTTTTTT.

This clone appeared once. V gene TRBV12-5 combines with J gene TRBJ1-2, with TRBD1 as a possible D gene (5 bases). CDR3 length: 10 amino acids. In germline, CDR1 is LGHNT, CDR2 FRNRAP. The V end was cut by 8 bases, the J end by 8 bases, with 9 bases between. The CDR3 protein is CASPPGGYTF. In DNA form, the CDR3 reads TGTGCTAGTCCCCCAGGGGGCTACACCTTC.

The V gene is TRBV10-1, the J gene TRBJ1-6; D is unclear. Germline values: CDR1 WNHNN, CDR2 SYGVQD (reference sequence). Trimming took off 1 base at V and 9 bases at J, with 10 bases between the two ends. The CDR3 is 14 amino acids. CDR3 coding DNA: TGCGCCAGCAGTGAGTTTGTGGGCGTTTCACCCCTCCACTTT. It translates to CASSEFVGVSPLHF.

CDR3 nucleotides: TGTGCCAGCAGTCGAGACTTCCCGGACAGGCTCACTGACTATGGCTACACCTTC. Translation: CASSRDFPDRLTDYGYTF. This chain links TRBV27 with TRBJ1-2, with 7 positions matching TRBD1. Trimming took 5 bases from V and 3 from J; bases not matched to a gene: 18. Germline V gene lookup returns CDR1 MNHEY and CDR2 SMNVEV (reference sequence). The CDR3 consists of 18 residues.

CDR3 bases: TGTGCCATCAGTGAGTCGAGGACAGGGGAGGAGACCCAGTACTTC. Translating gives CAISESRTGEETQYF. This chain joins TRBV10-3 and TRBJ2-5, with 9 bases identical to TRBD1. CDR3 length equals 15 residues. The trim removed 0 bases at V and 5 bases at J, leaving 4 bases unmatched. The V gene's germline CDR1 is ENHRY and CDR2 SYGVKD.

The rearrangement links TRBV9 to TRBJ2-3; the match to TRBD2 covers 9 bases. The CDR3 runs 15 residues. Germline V gives CDR1 SGDLS, CDR2 YYNGEE. Trimming at V came to 7 bases and at J to 1 base, leaving 7 bases not matched to a gene. CDR3 residues: CASGIAGVGTDTQYF. The CDR3 nucleotides are TGTGCCAGCGGTATAGCGGGAGTGGGCACAGATACGCAGTATTTT. The full variable domain, in which reference TRBV9 and TRBJ2-3 provide the parts outside the CDR3, is DSGVTQTPKHLITATGQRVTLRCSPRSGDLSVYWYQQSLDQGLQFLIQYYNGEERAKGNILERFSAQQFPDLHSELNLSSLELGDSALYFCASGIAGVGTDTQYFGPGTRLTVL.

This chain joins TRBV6-5 and TRBJ2-1; 8 positions agree with TRBD2. Unmatched junction bases numbered 4, after V lost 6 bases and J lost 3 bases. The CDR3 has 14 amino acids. CDR1 and CDR2 from the germline V gene are MNHEY and SVGAGI. DNA for the CDR3: TGTGCCAGCAGCGGCGGGACTAGCTACAATGAGCAGTTCTTC. Amino acid sequence: CASSGGTSYNEQFF.